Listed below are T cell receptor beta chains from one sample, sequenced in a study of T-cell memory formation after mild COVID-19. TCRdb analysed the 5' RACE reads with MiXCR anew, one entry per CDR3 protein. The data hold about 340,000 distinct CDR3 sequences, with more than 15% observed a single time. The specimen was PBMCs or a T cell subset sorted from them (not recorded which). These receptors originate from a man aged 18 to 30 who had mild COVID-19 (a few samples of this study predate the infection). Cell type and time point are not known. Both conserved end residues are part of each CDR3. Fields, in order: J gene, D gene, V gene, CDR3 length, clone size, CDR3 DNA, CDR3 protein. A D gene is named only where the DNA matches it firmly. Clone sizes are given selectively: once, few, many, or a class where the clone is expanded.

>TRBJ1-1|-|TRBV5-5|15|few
TGTGCCAGCAGCTTGGGCCCTTCAGGGGACACTGAAGCTTTCTTT
CASSLGPSGDTEAFF
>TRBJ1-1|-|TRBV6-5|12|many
TGTGCCAGCAGCCTCGCGGGATTTGAAGCTTTCTTT
CASSLAGFEAFF
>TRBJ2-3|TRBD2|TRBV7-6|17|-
TGTGCCAGCAGGAAAGGATATCGGGGGGGGAACACAGATACGCAGTATTTT
CASRKGYRGGNTDTQYF
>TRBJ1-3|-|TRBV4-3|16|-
TGCGCCAGCAGCCAAGATATCGCTATCGCTGGAAACACCATATATTTT
CASSQDIAIAGNTIYF
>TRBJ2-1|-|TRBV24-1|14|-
TGTGCCACCAGTGATCAGACTAGAGGCAATGAGCAGTTCTTC
CATSDQTRGNEQFF
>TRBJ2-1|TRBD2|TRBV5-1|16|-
TGCGCCAGCAGTACCCTGGGCGGGGGACCCCCCAGTGAGCAGTTCTTC
CASSTLGGGPPSEQFF
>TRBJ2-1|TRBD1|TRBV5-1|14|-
TGCGCCAGCAGCTTTGGACAGGACTACAATGAGCAGTTCTTC
CASSFGQDYNEQFF
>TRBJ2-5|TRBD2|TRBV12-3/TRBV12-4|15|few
TGTGCCAGCAGCCCCGGGACCGGGAGGGAAGAGACCCAGTACTTC
CASSPGTGREETQYF
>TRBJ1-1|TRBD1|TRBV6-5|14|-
TGTGCCAGCGTAGAGTTACAGGGGGCCACTGAAGCTTTCTTT
CASVELQGATEAFF
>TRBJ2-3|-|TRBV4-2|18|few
TGTGCCAGCAGCCAAGATATTAGAACGGGGCGGGGCACAGATACGCAGTATTTT
CASSQDIRTGRGTDTQYF
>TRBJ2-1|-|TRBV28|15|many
TGTGCCAGCAGTTTTTTGACAGACTCCTACAATGAGCAGTTCTTC
CASSFLTDSYNEQFF
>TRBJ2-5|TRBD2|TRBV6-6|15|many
TGTGCCAGCAGTTCGACTAGCGGGGACCAAGAGACCCAGTACTTC
CASSSTSGDQETQYF
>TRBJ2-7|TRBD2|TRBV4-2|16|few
TGTGCCAGCAGCCAACCCGGACTAGCGGGGGAGTACGAGCAGTACTTC
CASSQPGLAGEYEQYF
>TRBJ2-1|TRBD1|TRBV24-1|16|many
TGTGCCACCAGTGACCCACGACAGGGAAGCTACAATGAGCAGTTCTTC
CATSDPRQGSYNEQFF
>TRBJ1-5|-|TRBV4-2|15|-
TGTGCCAGCAGCCAAGATCCAGGGGCGAATCAGCCCCAGCATTTT
CASSQDPGANQPQHF
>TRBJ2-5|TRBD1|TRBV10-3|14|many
TGTGCCATCAGTGAATCCGACAGGGGGGAGACCCAGTACTTC
CAISESDRGETQYF
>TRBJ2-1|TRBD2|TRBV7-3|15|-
TGTGCCAGCAGCATCAGCGGGGGGGCTTTCAATGAGCAGTTCTTC
CASSISGGAFNEQFF
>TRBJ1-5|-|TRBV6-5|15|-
TGTGCCAGCACCCTGGGAGGGAATACGAATCAGCCCCAGCATTTT
CASTLGGNTNQPQHF
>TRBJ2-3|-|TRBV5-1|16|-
TGCGCCAGCAGCTTGGCTCCAGCGGGCCTCACAGATACGCAGTATTTT
CASSLAPAGLTDTQYF
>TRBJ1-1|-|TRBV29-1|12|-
TGCAGCGTTGAACAGGGAAACACTGAAGCTTTCTTT
CSVEQGNTEAFF
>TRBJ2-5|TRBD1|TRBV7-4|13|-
TGTGCCAGCAGCGTCCGGGACAGCCAGACCCAGTACTTC
CASSVRDSQTQYF
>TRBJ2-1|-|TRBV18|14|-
TGTGCCAGCTCACCACCGGGGGGTGAGAATGAGCAGTTCTTC
CASSPPGGENEQFF
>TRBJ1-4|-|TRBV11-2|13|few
TGTGCCAGCAGCTTAGATCGGGGTCGGAGGCTGTTTTTT
CASSLDRGRRLFF
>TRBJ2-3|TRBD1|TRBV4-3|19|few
TGCGCCAGCAGCCAAGATAGAGGCAGGGGGCTTCCAGGGACAGATACGCAGTATTTT
CASSQDRGRGLPGTDTQYF
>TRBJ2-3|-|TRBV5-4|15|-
TGTGCCAGCAGCCAAGGAGGGGTGAGCACAGATACGCAGTATTTT
CASSQGGVSTDTQYF
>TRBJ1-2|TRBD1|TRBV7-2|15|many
TGTGCCAGCAGCGCCCGGGAGGGGGCGCGGGATGGCTACACCTTC
CASSAREGARDGYTF
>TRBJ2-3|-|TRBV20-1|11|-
TGCAGTGCTAGAGTTGCAGATACGCAGTATTTT
CSARVADTQYF
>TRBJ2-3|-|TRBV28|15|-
TGTGCCAGCAGTTTATTGGTCCCCTTGGGAGACACGCAGTATTTT
CASSLLVPLGDTQYF
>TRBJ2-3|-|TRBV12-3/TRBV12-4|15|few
TGTGCCAGCAGTTTAGCGGGGGGGGGCGCAGATACGCAGTATTTT
CASSLAGGGADTQYF
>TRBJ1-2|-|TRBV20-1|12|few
TGCAGTGTAGTTCACGACAACTATGGCTACACCTTC
CSVVHDNYGYTF
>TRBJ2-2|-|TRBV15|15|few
TGTGCCACCAGCAGGGGAACCCAGAACACCGGGGAGCTGTTTTTT
CATSRGTQNTGELFF